Sequencing of this TCR beta chain was carried out in a study of neurological immune-mediated disorders (dated by TCRdb to between 2018 and 2021). General notes on the study: Among the 35 or so multiple sclerosis patients, relapsing-remitting MS was present in 31 and secondary progressive MS was present in 3. Peripheral blood TCR-beta repertoires from patients with HTLV-I-associated myelopathy (HAM/TSP), patients with multiple sclerosis, and healthy controls were compared in the study using UMI-based sequencing. The approximately 110 TCR-beta libraries included longitudinal samples, technical triplicates and paired sorted CD4+ and CD8+ T-cell subsets alongside PBMC samples. The cohort comprised roughly 69 subjects: roughly 15 HAM/TSP patients, 35 or so multiple sclerosis patients and 20 healthy controls. The study at large found these results: The MS cluster showed no association with clinical or MRI features, and the authors stated that larger cohorts are needed. Phylogenetic analysis grouped repertoires from 18 of 34 MS patients into a cluster of related CDR3 sequences, suggesting a possible repertoire-level signature. The highest TCR clonal expansion was observed in HAM/TSP patients, whereas the lowest was observed in MS patients, even when compared with healthy controls. Expanded clones from different subjects shared no identical CDR3 amino acid sequences, which suggests that TCR-beta repertoires were private in all groups.

By how much of the sample it makes up, this clonotype is medium-sized (0.01 to 0.1%). What this receptor recognizes is not known. Base qualities are not recorded, but no much larger clone differs from it by a single base. cDNA synthesis used template-switch 5'RACE with a primer carrying a 10-nucleotide random unique molecular identifier tagging each TCR transcript. Over 200 million TCR-beta sequences, covering 15-18 subjects, were produced in each sequencing run. The RNeasy kit was used to extract total RNA. The KAPA Real-time Library Amplification kit was used to amplify TCR-beta VDJ regions with primers for the TCR constant region and the 5'RACE anchor. A first PCR added sample indexes and Illumina adaptors, after which a second PCR increased the library yield. The roughly 650 bp TCR product was size-selected on a 2% E-gel SizeSelection system after Ampure bead purification. Before pooling, library quality was checked on a Bioanalyzer, concentration was measured with Qubit, and libraries were quantified with the Kapa Library Quantification kit. Paired-end 2 x 150 bp sequencing of the libraries was performed on an Illumina HiSeq 2500. To increase sequence diversity, 25-30% phiX was spiked into each library pool. In the source study's methods: The quality-filtered reads were processed with the UMI-based MiGEC pipeline, whose error correction step removed more than 80% of the raw TCR sequences. IMGT germline references were used for alignment of VDJ genes, and clonotypes were defined by a unique CDR3 amino acid sequence together with V-J genes. Clonal expansion, Shannon diversity, and CDR3 relatedness (CalcPairwiseDistances, ClusterSamples) were evaluated with VDJtools, and phylogenetic trees were built with CLCbio workbench. Expanded clones were defined as having at least 8 unique UMIs, based on coefficient-of-variation modelling across technical triplicates. Clones were called with MiXCR by TCRdb after fastp trimmed the public reads at Q25, and only in-frame beta chains were retained. When rows share a CDR3 protein, they turn into one entry using the most common DNA and genes. These V and J calls originate from TCRdb's pipeline instead of the authors' own analysis. The sample contains 60,000 to 80,000 distinct CDR3 sequences, more than 4% of them found a single time. Around 3.4% of the sample lies in the top ten.

Reading from cysteine to phenylalanine, the CDR3 counts 13 amino acids. CDR3 DNA only is kept here, 39 bases in frame from base 1. CDR1 SEHNR and CDR2 FQNEAQ are derived from the germline V gene (reference sequence). V is reduced by 5 bases and J by 5 bases, leaving a spacing of 12 bases between them. For the unsorted PBMC libraries, 2 million PBMCs were stored in RNAlater at -80 degrees C until RNA extraction and were used to generate the libraries. Multiple sclerosis patients were enrolled in a US clinical protocol under which disease progression was evaluated by magnetic resonance imaging. Peripheral blood was subjected to Ficoll-Hypaque density gradient centrifugation to isolate PBMCs, which were then cryopreserved in liquid nitrogen.

This clonotype was obtained from a woman aged 45-65 years with multiple sclerosis. Recombination joined TRBV7-9 with TRBJ1-1; TRBD1 might be the D gene, on 6 matching bases. Sequencing input: PBMCs. The CDR3 reads CASSRTGSTEAFF. The DNA sequence is TGTGCCAGCAGCCGAACAGGGTCGACTGAAGCTTTCTTT.